This passage covers 20 T cell receptor beta chains from one sample sequenced in a study of T cell repertoires in cytomegalovirus infection. Their target antigens are unknown. TCRdb passed the reads through MiXCR, listing each CDR3 protein once. Of some 940,000 distinct CDR3 sequences listed, around 29% are singletons. The sequenced sample was cultured CD8+ T cells from PBMCs, obtained from culture after CMV antigen stimulation. The origin of the receptors is a human donor in good health (CMV status not recorded). Some clones in this sample may be carry-over from other donors' samples.

The chain couples TRBV6-1 to TRBJ1-2; TRBD1 is a possible D gene (5 bases). Germline CDR1 MNHNS, CDR2 SASEGT. This CDR3 contains 18 residues. Trimming stripped 5 bases from V and 5 bases from J, with 27 bases between. The CDR3 is CASSPTSGTGIALYGYTF. The CDR3 DNA reads as TGTGCCAGCAGTCCAACATCCGGGACGGGGATTGCTTTATATGGCTACACCTTC.

The chain couples TRBV2 to TRBJ1-4; 10 bases agree with TRBD1. This CDR3 is built from 16 residues. The J segment lost 8 bases and the V segment lost 5 bases, leaving 11 bases of the junction unmatched. Germline CDR1 SNHLY, CDR2 FYNNEI. CDR3 nucleotide sequence: TGTGCCAGCAGTTATGGGACAGGGGATAAAGACGAAAAACTGTTTTTT. This translates into CASSYGTGDKDEKLFF. The entire variable domain, with the rest obtained from reference TRBV2 and TRBJ1-4, is as follows: EPEVTQTPSHQVTQMGQEVILRCVPISNHLYFYWYRQILGQKVEFLVSFYNNEISEKSEIFDDQFSVERPDGSNFTLKIRSTKLEDSAMYFCASSYGTGDKDEKLFFGSGTQLSVL.

V and J are TRBV7-6 and TRBJ1-1; 9 bases agree with TRBD1. V was pared by 5 bases and J by 3 bases, with 4 bases of the junction left unmatched. This CDR3 has 14 residues. Looked up from germline, CDR1 is SGHVS and CDR2 is FNYEAQ. CDR3 sequence reads: CASSKQGADTEAFF. CDR3 nucleotides: TGTGCCAGCAGCAAACAGGGGGCAGACACTGAAGCTTTCTTT.

This clonotype appeared many times. V and J are TRBV12-3 or TRBV12-4 and TRBJ2-2; no definite D call. The CDR3 covers 17 residues. Between the trimmed V and J ends, which lost 8 bases and 2 bases, there was a span of 21 bases. The CDR3 loop reads CASRTQTEPTNTGELFF. The DNA for the CDR3 is TGTGCCAGCCGGACCCAAACAGAGCCTACTAACACCGGGGAGCTGTTTTTT.

This clonotype has a single count. The chain couples TRBV2 to TRBJ2-1; TRBD2 matches at 7 bases. This CDR3 comprises 17 residues. The germline V gene has CDR1 SNHLY and CDR2 FYNNEI. V trimming: 0 bases; J trimming: 3 bases; junction bases outside the gene matches: 8. CDR3: CASSEALGGGYYNEQFF. CDR3 nucleotide sequence: TGTGCCAGCAGTGAAGCGCTTGGCGGGGGTTACTACAATGAGCAGTTCTTC.

This sequence joins TRBV3-1 and TRBJ2-5; D not certain. CDR1 and CDR2 from the germline V gene are LGHDT and YNNKEL (reference sequence). Trimming shortened V by 0 bases and J by 1 base, and 6 bases separated the two germline ends. The CDR3 runs to 14 residues. The CDR3 loop is CASSQDGPQETQYF. The CDR3 DNA reads TGTGCCAGCAGCCAAGATGGCCCCCAAGAGACCCAGTACTTC.

The chain links TRBV7-9 to TRBJ2-5, with TRBD1 identical over 8 bases. The CDR3 length is 16 residues. The ends lost 7 bases at V and 2 bases at J; junction bases unmatched: 12. Per the germline V gene, CDR1 is SEHNR and CDR2 is FQNEAQ (reference sequence). Here the CDR3 DNA reads TGTGCCAGCAAGACGAACGACAGGGGAAATCAAGAGACCCAGTACTTC. Amino acid sequence: CASKTNDRGNQETQYF.

There are many counts of this clonotype. The chain joins TRBV7-8 to TRBJ1-1; D gene uncertain. Germline lookup yields CDR1 SGHVS and CDR2 FQNEAQ. CDR3 length: 14 residues. V was shortened by 5 bases and J by 4 bases, with 14 bases between the two germline ends. The CDR3 DNA is TGTGCCAGCAGCCCCGGCCCAAGAAGCACTGAAGCTTTCTTT. It codes for CASSPGPRSTEAFF.

The gene calls are TRBV20-1 and TRBJ2-1; no clear D. CDR1 and CDR2 (germline): DFQATT, SNEGSKA (reference sequence). There are 15 residues in the CDR3. Trimming stripped 3 bases from V and 0 bases from J, with 12 bases between. The CDR3 region is CSASDPLYSYNEQFF. In DNA, the CDR3 is TGCAGTGCTAGCGATCCCCTGTACTCCTACAATGAGCAGTTCTTC.

This clonotype was picked up many times. This chain connects TRBV7-6 to TRBJ2-5; the D call may be TRBD1 or TRBD2 (5 bases each). V gave up 0 bases and J gave up 4 bases, with 15 bases separating them. This CDR3 is 16 amino acids long. Germline values: CDR1 SGHVS, CDR2 FNYEAQ. The CDR3 here is CASSLALGDILETQYF. Here the CDR3 DNA reads TGTGCCAGCAGCTTAGCGCTGGGGGATATCCTAGAGACCCAGTACTTC.

The gene calls are TRBV5-4 and TRBJ1-3; 8 bases are a match to TRBD1. The CDR3 extends over 15 amino acids. The V and J ends lost 2 bases and 2 bases, in that order; junction bases with no gene match: 3. Germline CDR1 reads SGHNT; CDR2 reads YYREEE (reference sequence). DNA for the CDR3: TGTGCCAGCAGCTTCCGGACAGGGCCTGGAAACACCATATATTTT. Its protein product is CASSFRTGPGNTIYF.

The chain has TRBV12-3 or TRBV12-4 and TRBJ2-1, with D perhaps TRBD1 (5 bases). The CDR3 has 16 amino acids. The V end was cut by 1 base, the J end by 7 bases, with 17 bases between. CDR3: CASSLDRTPIGNEQFF. For the CDR3, the DNA is TGTGCCAGCAGTTTAGATAGGACACCCATCGGTAATGAGCAGTTCTTC.

This clonotype was seen at least ten times. The genes are TRBV6-1 and TRBJ2-7; TRBD1 is a possible D gene (6 bases). V lost 6 bases to trimming and J lost 3 bases, with 9 bases between them. CDR1 MNHNS and CDR2 SASEGT come from the germline V gene. The CDR3 extends over 12 amino acids. CDR3 amino acids: CASRDSYYEQYF. The DNA of the CDR3 is TGTGCCAGCAGGGACAGCTACTACGAGCAGTACTTC.

A few counts support this clonotype. This sequence joins TRBV7-4 and TRBJ2-5, with 7 bases aligning to TRBD2. CDR1 SGHVT and CDR2 SQSDAQ come from the germline V gene. V was pared by 4 bases and J by 0 bases, with 8 bases of the junction left unmatched. This CDR3 contains 16 residues. CDR3 sequence: CASSSGMREYQETQYF. DNA for the CDR3: TGTGCCAGCAGCTCCGGTATGCGGGAGTACCAAGAGACCCAGTACTTC.

V is TRBV20-1 and J is TRBJ2-5, with D maybe TRBD1 (5 bases). V was clipped by 0 bases and J by 4 bases, with 12 bases between them. Germline CDR1 DFQATT, CDR2 SNEGSKA (reference sequence). The CDR3 sequence is 14 residues long. CDR3 coding DNA: TGCAGTGCTAGAGAAACAGGACCCCCAGAGACCCAGTACTTC. It is translated as CSARETGPPETQYF.

About this clonotype: A much larger clone lies one base from this, so it may be a read error. The V gene is TRBV28, the J gene TRBJ2-3; D may be TRBD1 (6 bases). The CDR3 has 14 residues. Germline CDR1 is MDHEN and CDR2 is SYDVKM. The DNA for the CDR3 is TGTACCAGCAGTTGGGACACCCTCACAGATACGCAGTATTTT. Its translation: CTSSWDTLTDTQYF.

This clonotype showed up just a few times. This chain connects TRBV6-1 to TRBJ1-5; a possible D gene is TRBD1 (5 bases). V was pared by 4 bases and J by 3 bases, with 10 bases between. Germline V gene sequence: CDR1 MNHNS, CDR2 SASEGT. This CDR3 contains 14 residues. DNA for the CDR3: TGTGCCAGCAGTGGGCAGGGATACAATCAGCCCCAGCATTTT. It translates to CASSGQGYNQPQHF.

A word on this clonotype: A read error may account for a junction end that differs from germline. The V and J genes are TRBV12-3 or TRBV12-4 and TRBJ1-5; the D gene is possibly TRBD1 (6 bases). The CDR3 is 14 amino acids. Written as DNA, the CDR3 is TGTGCCAGCAGGTTAGGACAGAACAATCAGCCCCAGCATTTT. It is translated as CASRLGQNNQPQHF.

The chain has TRBV2 and TRBJ1-2; D is perhaps TRBD1 (5 bases). Per germline, CDR1 SNHLY and CDR2 FYNNEI. The CDR3 covers 15 residues. The ends were cut back, 2 bases at V and 4 bases at J, with 14 bases in the middle. For the CDR3, the DNA is TGTGCCAGCAGTGAAAAGTTCAGCGGGGGCTATGGCTACACCTTC. Its protein product is CASSEKFSGGYGYTF. The full variable domain, completed using reference TRBV2 and TRBJ1-2, is EPEVTQTPSHQVTQMGQEVILRCVPISNHLYFYWYRQILGQKVEFLVSFYNNEISEKSEIFDDQFSVERPDGSNFTLKIRSTKLEDSAMYFCASSEKFSGGYGYTFGSGTRLTVV.

The chain recombines TRBV7-9 with TRBJ1-1, with 7 bases lining up with TRBD1. The trim removed 6 bases at V and 1 base at J, leaving 5 bases unmatched. Germline V gene data show CDR1 as SEHNR and CDR2 as FQNEAQ (reference sequence). CDR3 size: 14 residues. The CDR3 protein is CASRRQGWNTEAFF. CDR3 nucleotide sequence: TGTGCCAGCAGACGACAGGGTTGGAACACTGAAGCTTTCTTT.